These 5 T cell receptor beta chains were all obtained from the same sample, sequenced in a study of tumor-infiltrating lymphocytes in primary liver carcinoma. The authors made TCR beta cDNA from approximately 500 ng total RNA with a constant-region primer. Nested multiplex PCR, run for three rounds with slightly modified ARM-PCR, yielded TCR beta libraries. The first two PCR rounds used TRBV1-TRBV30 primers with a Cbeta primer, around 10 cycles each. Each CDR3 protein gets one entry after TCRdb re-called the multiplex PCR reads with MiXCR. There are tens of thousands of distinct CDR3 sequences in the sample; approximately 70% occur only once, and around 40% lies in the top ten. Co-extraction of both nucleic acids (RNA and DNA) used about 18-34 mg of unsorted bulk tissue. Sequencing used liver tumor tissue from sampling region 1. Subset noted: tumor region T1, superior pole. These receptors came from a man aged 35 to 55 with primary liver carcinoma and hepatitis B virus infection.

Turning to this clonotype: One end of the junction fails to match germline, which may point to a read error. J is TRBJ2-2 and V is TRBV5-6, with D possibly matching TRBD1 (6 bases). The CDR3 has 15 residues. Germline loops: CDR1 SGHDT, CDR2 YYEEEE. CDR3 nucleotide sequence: TGTGTCAGCAGCTCCGGGACACGTGTGACCGGAGAGCTGTTTTTT. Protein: CVSSSGTRVTGELFF.

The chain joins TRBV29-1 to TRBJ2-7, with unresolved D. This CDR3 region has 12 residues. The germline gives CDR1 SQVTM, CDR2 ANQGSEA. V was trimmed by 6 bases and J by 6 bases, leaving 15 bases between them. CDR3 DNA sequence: TGCAGCGTGACTTCATCCTCATGCGAGCAGTACTTC. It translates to CSVTSSSCEQYF.

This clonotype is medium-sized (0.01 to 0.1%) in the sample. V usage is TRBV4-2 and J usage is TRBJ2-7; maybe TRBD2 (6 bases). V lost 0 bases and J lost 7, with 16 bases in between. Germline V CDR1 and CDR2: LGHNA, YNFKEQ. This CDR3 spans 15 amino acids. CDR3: CASSQEGQGAGEQYF. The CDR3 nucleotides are TGTGCCAGCAGCCAAGAGGGGCAGGGTGCGGGGGAGCAGTACTTC.

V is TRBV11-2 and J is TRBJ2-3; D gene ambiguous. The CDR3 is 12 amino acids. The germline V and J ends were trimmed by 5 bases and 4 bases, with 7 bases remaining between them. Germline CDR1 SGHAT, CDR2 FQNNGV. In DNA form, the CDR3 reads TGTGCCAGCAGCCCCAACTCAGATACGCAGTATTTT. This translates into CASSPNSDTQYF.

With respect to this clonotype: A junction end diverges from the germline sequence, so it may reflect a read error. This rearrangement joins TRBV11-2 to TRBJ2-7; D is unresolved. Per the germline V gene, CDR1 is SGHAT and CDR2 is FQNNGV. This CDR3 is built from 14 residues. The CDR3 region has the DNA TGTGCCAGCAGTTTAGCCGACGGAGCCTACGAGCAGTACTTC. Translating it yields CASSLADGAYEQYF.